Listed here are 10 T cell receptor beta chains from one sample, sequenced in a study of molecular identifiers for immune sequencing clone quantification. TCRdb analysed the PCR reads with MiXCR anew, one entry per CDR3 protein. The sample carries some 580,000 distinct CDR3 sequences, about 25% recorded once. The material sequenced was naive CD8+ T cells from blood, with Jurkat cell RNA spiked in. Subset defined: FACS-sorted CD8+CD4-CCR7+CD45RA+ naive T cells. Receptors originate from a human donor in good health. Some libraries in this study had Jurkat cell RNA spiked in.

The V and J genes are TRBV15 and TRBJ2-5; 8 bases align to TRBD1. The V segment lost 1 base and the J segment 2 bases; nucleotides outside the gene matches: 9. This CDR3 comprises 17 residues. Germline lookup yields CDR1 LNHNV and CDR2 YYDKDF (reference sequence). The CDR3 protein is CATSRGGTGGRQETQYF. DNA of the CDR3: TGTGCCACCAGCAGAGGGGGGACAGGTGGTCGTCAAGAGACCCAGTACTTC.

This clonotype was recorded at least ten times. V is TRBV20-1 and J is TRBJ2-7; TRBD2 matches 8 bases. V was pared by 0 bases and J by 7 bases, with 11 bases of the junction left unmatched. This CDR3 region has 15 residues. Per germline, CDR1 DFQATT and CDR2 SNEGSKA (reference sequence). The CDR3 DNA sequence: TGCAGTGCTAGAGATTGGGGGCGGGAGGATGGGGAGCAGTACTTC. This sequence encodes CSARDWGREDGEQYF.

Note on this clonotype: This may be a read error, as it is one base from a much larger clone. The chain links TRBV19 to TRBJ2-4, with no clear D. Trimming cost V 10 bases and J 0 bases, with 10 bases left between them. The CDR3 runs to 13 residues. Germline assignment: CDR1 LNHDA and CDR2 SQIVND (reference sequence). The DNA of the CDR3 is TGTGCCAATAGCCTACTAGCCAAAAACATTCAGTACTTC. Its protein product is CANSLLAKNIQYF.

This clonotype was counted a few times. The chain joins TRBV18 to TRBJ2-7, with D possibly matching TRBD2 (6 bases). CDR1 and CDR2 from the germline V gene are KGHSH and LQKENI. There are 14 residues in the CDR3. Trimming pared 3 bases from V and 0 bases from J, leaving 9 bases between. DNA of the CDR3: TGTGCCAGCTCACCCCGGAGGGACTCCTACGAGCAGTACTTC. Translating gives CASSPRRDSYEQYF. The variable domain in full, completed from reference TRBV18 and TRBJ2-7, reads NAGVMQNPRHLVRRRGQEARLRCSPMKGHSHVYWYRQLPEEGLKFMVYLQKENIIDESGMPKERFSAEFPKEGPSILRIQQVVRGDSAAYFCASSPRRDSYEQYFGPGTRLTVT.

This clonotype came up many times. The CDR3 DNA follows: TGTGCCAGCAGGCTGACAGAAAACACTGAAGCTTTCTTT. Residues: CASRLTENTEAFF. The V call is TRBV12-3 or TRBV12-4, the J call TRBJ1-1; D is possibly TRBD1 (5 bases). V dropped 6 bases and J dropped 2 bases, with 10 bases sitting between them. The CDR3 spans 13 residues.

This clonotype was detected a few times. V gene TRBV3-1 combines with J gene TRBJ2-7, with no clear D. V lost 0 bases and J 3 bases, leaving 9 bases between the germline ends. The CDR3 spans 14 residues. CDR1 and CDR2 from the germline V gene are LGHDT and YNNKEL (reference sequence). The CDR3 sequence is CASSQELRNYEQYF. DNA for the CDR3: TGTGCCAGCAGCCAAGAGTTGCGGAACTACGAGCAGTACTTC.

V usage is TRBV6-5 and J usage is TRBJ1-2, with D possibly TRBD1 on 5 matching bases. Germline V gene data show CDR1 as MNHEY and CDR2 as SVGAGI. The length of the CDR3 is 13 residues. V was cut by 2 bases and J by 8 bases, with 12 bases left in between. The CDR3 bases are TGTGCCAGCAGTTACGACAGTACTTTGGGCTACACCTTC. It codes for CASSYDSTLGYTF.

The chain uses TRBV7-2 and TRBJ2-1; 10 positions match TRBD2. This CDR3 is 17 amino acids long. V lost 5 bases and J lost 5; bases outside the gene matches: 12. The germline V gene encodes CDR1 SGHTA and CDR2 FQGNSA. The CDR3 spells CASSISPGLARDNEQFF. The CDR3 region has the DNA TGTGCCAGCAGCATCAGCCCGGGACTAGCGAGGGACAATGAGCAGTTCTTC.

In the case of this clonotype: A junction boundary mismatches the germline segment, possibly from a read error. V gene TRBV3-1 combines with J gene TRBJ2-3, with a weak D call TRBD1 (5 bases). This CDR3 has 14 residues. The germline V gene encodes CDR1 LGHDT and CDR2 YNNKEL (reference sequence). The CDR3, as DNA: TGTGCCAGCAGCCCGGACACGAGCACAGATACGCAGAATTTT. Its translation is CASSPDTSTDTQNF.

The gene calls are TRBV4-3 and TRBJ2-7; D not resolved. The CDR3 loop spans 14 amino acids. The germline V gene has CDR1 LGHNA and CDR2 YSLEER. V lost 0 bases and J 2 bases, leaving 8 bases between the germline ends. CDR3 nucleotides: TGCGCCAGCAGCCAAGATCAGCTTGCCTACGAGCAGTACTTC. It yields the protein CASSQDQLAYEQYF.